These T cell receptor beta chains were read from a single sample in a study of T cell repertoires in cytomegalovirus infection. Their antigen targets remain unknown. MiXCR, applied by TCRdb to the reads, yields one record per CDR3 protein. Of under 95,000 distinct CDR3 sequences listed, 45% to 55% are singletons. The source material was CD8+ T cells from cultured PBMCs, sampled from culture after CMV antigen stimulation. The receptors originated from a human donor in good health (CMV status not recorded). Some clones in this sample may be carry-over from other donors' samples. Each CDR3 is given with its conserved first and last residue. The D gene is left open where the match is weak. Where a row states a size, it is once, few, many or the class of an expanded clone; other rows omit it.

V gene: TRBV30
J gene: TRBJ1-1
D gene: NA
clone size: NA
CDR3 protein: CAWGNTEAFF
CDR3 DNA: TGTGCCTGGGGGAACACTGAAGCTTTCTTT

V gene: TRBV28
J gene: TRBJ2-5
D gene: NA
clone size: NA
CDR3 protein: CASLLGQGLQETQYF
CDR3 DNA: TGTGCCAGCCTCCTGGGGCAAGGCCTGCAAGAGACCCAGTACTTC

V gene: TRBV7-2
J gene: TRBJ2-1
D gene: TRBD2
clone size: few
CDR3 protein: CASSLAGGLAGEPQFF
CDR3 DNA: TGTGCCAGCAGCTTAGCCGGGGGACTAGCGGGAGAGCCTCAGTTCTTC

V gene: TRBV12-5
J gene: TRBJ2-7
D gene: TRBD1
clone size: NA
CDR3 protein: CASGLVGTGSREQYF
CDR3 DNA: TGTGCTAGTGGTTTGGTCGGGACAGGGTCTCGGGAGCAGTACTTC

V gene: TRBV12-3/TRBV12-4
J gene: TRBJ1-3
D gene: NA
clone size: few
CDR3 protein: CASTYSGRSSGNTIYF
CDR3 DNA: TGTGCCAGCACTTATTCAGGCAGGAGCTCTGGAAACACCATATATTTT

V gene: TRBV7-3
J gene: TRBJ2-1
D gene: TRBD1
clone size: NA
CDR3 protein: CASSLGTAEQFF
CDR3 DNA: TGTGCCAGCAGCTTAGGGACAGCCGAGCAGTTCTTC

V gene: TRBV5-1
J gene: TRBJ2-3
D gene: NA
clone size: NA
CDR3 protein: CASSLAPEATDTQYF
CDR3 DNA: TGCGCCAGCAGCTTGGCCCCCGAGGCCACAGATACGCAGTATTTT

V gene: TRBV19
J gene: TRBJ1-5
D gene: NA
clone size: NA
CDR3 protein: CASSMASNQPQHF
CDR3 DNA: TGTGCCAGTAGTATGGCCAGCAATCAGCCCCAGCATTTT

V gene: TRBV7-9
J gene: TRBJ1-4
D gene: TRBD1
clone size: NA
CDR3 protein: CASSLTGGRNEKLFF
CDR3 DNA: TGTGCCAGCAGCCTAACAGGGGGCCGGAATGAAAAACTGTTTTTT

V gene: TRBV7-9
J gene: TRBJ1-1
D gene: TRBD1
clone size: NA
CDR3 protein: CASSEGQAQDTEAFF
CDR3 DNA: TGTGCCAGCAGCGAGGGACAGGCTCAGGACACTGAAGCTTTCTTT

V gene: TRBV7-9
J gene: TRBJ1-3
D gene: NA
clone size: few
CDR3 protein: CASSPQRRHSGNTIYF
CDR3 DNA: TGTGCCAGCAGCCCCCAGCGAAGACACTCTGGAAACACCATATATTTT

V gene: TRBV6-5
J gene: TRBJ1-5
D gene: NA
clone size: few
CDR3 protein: CASSKIGRYQPQHF
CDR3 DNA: TGTGCCAGCAGCAAGATTGGTAGATATCAGCCCCAGCATTTT

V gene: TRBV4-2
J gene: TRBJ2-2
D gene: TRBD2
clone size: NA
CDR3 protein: CASSLASGRAGELFF
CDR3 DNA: TGTGCCAGCAGCCTCGCTAGCGGGAGGGCCGGGGAGCTGTTTTTT

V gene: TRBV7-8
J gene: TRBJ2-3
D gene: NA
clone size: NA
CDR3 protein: CASSSTTRHTDTQYF
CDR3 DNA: TGTGCCAGCAGCTCGACCACCCGGCACACAGATACGCAGTATTTT

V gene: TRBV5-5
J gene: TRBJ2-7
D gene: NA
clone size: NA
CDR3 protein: CASSVGGEQYF
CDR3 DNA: TGTGCCAGCAGCGTCGGCGGGGAGCAGTACTTC

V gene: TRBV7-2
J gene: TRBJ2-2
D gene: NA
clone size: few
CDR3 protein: CASSSVRAPTGELFF
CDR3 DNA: TGTGCCAGCAGCTCCGTACGCGCCCCCACCGGGGAGCTGTTTTTT

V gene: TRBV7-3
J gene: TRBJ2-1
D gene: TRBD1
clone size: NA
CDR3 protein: CASSSIPGGRGNEQFF
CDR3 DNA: TGTGCCAGCAGCTCTATTCCAGGGGGCCGGGGGAATGAGCAGTTCTTC

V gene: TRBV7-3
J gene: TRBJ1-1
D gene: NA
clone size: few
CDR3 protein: CASAYGGPRAEAFF
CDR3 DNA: TGTGCCAGCGCCTACGGGGGGCCACGGGCTGAAGCTTTCTTT

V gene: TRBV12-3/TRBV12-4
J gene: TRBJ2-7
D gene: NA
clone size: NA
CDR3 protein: CASSFSSRGEIEQYF
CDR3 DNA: TGTGCCAGCAGTTTTTCTTCGCGGGGAGAGATCGAGCAGTACTTC

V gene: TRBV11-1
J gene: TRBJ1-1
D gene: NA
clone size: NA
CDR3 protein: CASSSALNTEAFF
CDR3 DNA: TGTGCCAGCAGCTCCGCTCTGAACACTGAAGCTTTCTTT

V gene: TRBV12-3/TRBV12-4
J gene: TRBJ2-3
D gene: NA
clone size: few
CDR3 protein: CASSLKAPDVGSTDTQYF
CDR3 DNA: TGTGCCAGCAGTTTAAAGGCCCCAGACGTAGGTAGCACAGATACGCAGTATTTT

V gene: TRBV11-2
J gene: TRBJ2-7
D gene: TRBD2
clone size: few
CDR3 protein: CASSLGGGGTPPEQYF
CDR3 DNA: TGTGCCAGCAGCTTAGGAGGCGGGGGAACTCCCCCCGAGCAGTACTTC

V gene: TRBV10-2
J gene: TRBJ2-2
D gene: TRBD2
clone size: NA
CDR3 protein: CASRVGGSGELFF
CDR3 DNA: TGCGCCAGCCGAGTGGGGGGGTCCGGGGAGCTGTTTTTT

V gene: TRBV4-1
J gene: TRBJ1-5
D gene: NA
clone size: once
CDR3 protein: CASSQVQGREAQHF
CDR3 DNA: TGCGCCAGCAGCCAAGTTCAAGGGCGAGAGGCCCAGCATTTT

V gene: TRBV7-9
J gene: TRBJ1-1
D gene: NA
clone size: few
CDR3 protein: CASSQGPFVAFF
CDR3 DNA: TGTGCCAGCTCCCAGGGACCCTTCGTTGCTTTCTTT

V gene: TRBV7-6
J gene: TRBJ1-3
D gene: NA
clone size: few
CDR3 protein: CASSLATSGNTIYF
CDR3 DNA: TGTGCCAGCAGCTTAGCCACCTCTGGAAACACCATATATTTT

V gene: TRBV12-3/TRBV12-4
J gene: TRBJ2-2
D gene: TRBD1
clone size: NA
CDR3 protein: CASSPTGRTGELFF
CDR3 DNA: TGTGCCAGCAGCCCGACAGGGCGGACCGGGGAGCTGTTTTTT

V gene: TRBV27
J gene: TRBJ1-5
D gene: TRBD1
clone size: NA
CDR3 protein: CASGQGNQPQHF
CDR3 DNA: TGTGCCAGCGGACAGGGCAATCAGCCCCAGCATTTT

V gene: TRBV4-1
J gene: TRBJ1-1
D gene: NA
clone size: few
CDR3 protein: CASSPGNMNTEAFF
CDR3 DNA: TGCGCCAGCAGCCCAGGGAACATGAACACTGAAGCTTTCTTT

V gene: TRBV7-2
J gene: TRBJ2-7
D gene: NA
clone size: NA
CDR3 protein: CASSPSPGPYEQYF
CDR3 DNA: TGTGCCAGCAGCCCCTCCCCCGGTCCCTACGAGCAGTACTTC

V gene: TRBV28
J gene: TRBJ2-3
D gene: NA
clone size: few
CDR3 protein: CASSLGLDTQYF
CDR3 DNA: TGTGCCAGCAGTTTAGGACTAGATACGCAGTATTTT

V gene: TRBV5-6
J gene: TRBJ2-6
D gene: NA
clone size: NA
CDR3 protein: CASSSRLNRGANVLTF
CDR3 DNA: TGTGCCAGCAGCTCCCGACTAAACCGTGGGGCCAACGTCCTGACTTTC

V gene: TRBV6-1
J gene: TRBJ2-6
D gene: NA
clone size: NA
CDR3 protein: CASSESVYRVSGANVLTF
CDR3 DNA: TGTGCCAGCAGTGAATCCGTATACCGAGTCTCTGGGGCCAACGTCCTGACTTTC

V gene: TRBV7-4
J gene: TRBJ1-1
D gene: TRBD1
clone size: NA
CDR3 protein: CASSPQTGEASFEAFF
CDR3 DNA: TGTGCCAGCAGCCCTCAAACAGGGGAAGCATCCTTTGAAGCTTTCTTT

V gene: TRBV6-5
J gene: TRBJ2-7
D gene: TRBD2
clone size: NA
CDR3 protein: CASSYSGEGYEQYF
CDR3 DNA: TGTGCCAGCAGTTACTCTGGGGAGGGCTACGAGCAGTACTTC

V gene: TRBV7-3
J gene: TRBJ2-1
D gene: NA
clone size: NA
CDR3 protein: CASSLVKGNEQFF
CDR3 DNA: TGTGCCAGCAGCTTAGTAAAGGGGAATGAGCAGTTCTTC

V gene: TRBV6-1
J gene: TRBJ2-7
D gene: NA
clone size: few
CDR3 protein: CASSESASGLGYEQYF
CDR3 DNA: TGTGCCAGCAGTGAATCGGCGAGCGGGCTGGGCTACGAGCAGTACTTC

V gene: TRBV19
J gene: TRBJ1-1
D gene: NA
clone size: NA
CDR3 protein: CASSIDPENTEAFF
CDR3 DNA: TGTGCCAGTAGTATAGATCCCGAGAACACTGAAGCTTTCTTT

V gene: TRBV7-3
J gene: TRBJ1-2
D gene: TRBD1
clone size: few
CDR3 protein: CASSSTGTGGYTF
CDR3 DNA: TGTGCCAGCAGTTCTACCGGGACAGGGGGCTACACCTTC

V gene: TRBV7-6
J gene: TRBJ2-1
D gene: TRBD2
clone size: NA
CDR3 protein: CASSLGTRMWKFF
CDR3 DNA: TGTGCCAGCAGCTTAGGGACTAGGATGTGGAAGTTCTTC

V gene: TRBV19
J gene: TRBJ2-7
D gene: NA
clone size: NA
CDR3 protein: CASSTLATGPYEQYF
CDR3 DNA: TGTGCCAGTAGTACCCTGGCGACAGGACCCTACGAGCAGTACTTC

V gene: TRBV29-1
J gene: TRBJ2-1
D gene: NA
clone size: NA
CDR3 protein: CSVDLPGSYNEQFF
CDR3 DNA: TGCAGCGTTGACCTTCCAGGGTCCTACAATGAGCAGTTCTTC

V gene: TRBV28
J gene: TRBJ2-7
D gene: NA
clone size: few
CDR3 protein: CASILPGQGNEQYF
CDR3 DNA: TGTGCCAGCATTCTCCCGGGGCAGGGTAACGAGCAGTACTTC

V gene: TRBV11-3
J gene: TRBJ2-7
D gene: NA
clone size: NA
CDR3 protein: CASRQNPRRGGAGPYEQYF
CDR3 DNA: TGTGCCAGCAGGCAGAACCCCCGGCGTGGGGGCGCGGGGCCCTACGAGCAGTACTTC

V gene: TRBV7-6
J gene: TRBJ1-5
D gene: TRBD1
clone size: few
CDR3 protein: CASSLTGYQPQHF
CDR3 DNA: TGTGCCAGCAGCCTGACAGGGTATCAGCCCCAGCATTTT

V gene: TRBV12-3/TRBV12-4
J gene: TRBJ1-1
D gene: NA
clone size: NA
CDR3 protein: CASSPSGSEAFF
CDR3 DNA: TGTGCCAGCAGCCCGAGCGGATCTGAAGCTTTCTTT

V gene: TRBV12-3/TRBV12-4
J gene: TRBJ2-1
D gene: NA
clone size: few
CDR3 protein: CASSDPSSYNEQFF
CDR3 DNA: TGTGCCAGCAGCGACCCGAGCTCCTACAATGAGCAGTTCTTC